What follows is one T cell receptor beta chain and its context. Its antigen specificity is not known. Nothing much larger sits one base from this clone, and base qualities are not available. V is shortened by 2 bases, J by 5 bases, and the region joining them spans 18 bases. The CDR3 goes from the cysteine to the phenylalanine over 16 residues. Only the CDR3 part of the read is kept: 48 bases, read in frame from the first base. Sequences SEHNR (CDR1) and FQNEAQ (CDR2) are obtained from the germline V gene (reference sequence). The time point label corresponds to: baseline before first vaccination. The vaccinee samples were drawn from two UK trials, COV001 and COV002, one of which was a single-blind randomized controlled phase 2/3 trial testing AZD1222 (ChAdOx1 nCoV-19) in healthy adults. For TCRbeta chain sequencing, PBMC samples were collected from trial participants at day 0 and at day 28 after the second dose.

The CDR3 regions of human TCRbeta chains were analyzed by immunosequencing. Per the source publication's procedure: TCRs in the repertoires were matched against a reference library of SARS-CoV-2-specific TCRs that had been generated with the MIRA antigen-specificity platform. Breadth was defined as the fraction of unique TCRs that were SARS-CoV-2-associated, and depth was defined as the fraction of total T cells that were SARS-CoV-2-associated. Using the MIRA data, each spike-specific TCR was mapped to the spike region that the TCR reacts to and placed in a CD4 or CD8 class. Log10-transformed breadth and depth values were compared by one-way ANOVA with Sidak's multiple comparisons tests. What TCRdb holds here is the immuneACCESS table cut down to in-frame rearrangements. Part of the clones is not present; checked against another copy, under half of the missing clones reflect an unresolved V gene, and the others are unexplained. Clonal size and the V and J genes are those of that table, whereas D and trimming came from the DNA. The sample table contains 150,000 to 200,000 clones; only one count was recorded for over 85% of them. The ten largest clones represent less than 3% of the sample.

The sample originates from a study of T cell responses to AZD1222 COVID-19 vaccine (dated by TCRdb to the early 2020s). At the level of the whole study: AZD1222 recipients given second doses at about 4 weeks or at about 12 weeks were pooled, since spike-specific TCR depth and breadth were not found to differ between the two schedules. A total of around 240 trial participants underwent TCR sequencing, of whom under 220 had received two doses of AZD1222 and 26 had received two doses of the MenACWY control vaccine. Trial participants were enrolled into age subgroups of 18-55, 56-69 and 70-plus years, which contained approximately 150, 30 and 60 TCR-sequenced participants, respectively.

Study-wide findings and limitations: Because no samples from the day 14 peak response were available, repertoires could be characterized only after the peak T cell response. CD4 TCRs associated with the vaccine covered the entire spike protein, and the dominant responses were in regions 160-218 and 743-854. Conclusions about previously exposed vaccinees were limited because only a handful of AZD1222 recipients were SARS-CoV-2 seropositive at baseline. Nearly half of unique spike-specific TCRs reportedly recognized epitopes outside regions mutated in the B.1.351 and B.1.1.7 variants. In the small 56-69-year group, the increase in depth fell short of significance, most likely because of low power. After two AZD1222 doses, spike-specific TCR breadth and depth were significantly higher than at day 0 and than in MenACWY recipients. Participants were mostly white British, with more females than males. The authors suggested clonal diversity may have been underestimated.

The sequence came from an adult in good health. The sample here was peripheral blood, taken on day 0 of AZD1222 vaccination. The chain is assembled from TRBV7-9 and TRBJ1-1; no confident D gene assignment can be made. In nucleotide form, the sequence is TGTGCCAGCAGCTTACCCCCAGGTGGTTCGGATACTGAAGCTTTCTTT. This sequence encodes CASSLPPGGSDTEAFF.